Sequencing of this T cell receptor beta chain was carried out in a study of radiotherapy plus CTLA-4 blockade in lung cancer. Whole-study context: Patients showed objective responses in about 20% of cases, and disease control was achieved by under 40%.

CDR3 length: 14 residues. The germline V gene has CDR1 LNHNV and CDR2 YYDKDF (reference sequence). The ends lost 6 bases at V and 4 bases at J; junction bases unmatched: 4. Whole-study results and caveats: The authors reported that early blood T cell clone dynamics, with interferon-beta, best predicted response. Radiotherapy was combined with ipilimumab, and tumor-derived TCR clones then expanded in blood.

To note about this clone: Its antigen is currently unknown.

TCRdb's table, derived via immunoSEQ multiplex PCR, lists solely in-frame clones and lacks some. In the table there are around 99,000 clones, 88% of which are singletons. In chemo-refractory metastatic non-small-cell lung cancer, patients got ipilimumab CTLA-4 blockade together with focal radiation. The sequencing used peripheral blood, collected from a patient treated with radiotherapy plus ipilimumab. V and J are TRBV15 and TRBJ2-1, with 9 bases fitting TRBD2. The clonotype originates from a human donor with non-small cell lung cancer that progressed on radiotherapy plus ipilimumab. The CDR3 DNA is TGTGCCACCAGTGCGACTAGCGGATACAATGAGCAGTTCTTC. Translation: CATSATSGYNEQFF.